These T cell receptor beta chains were read from a single sample in a study of T cells in Graves' hyperthyroidism and ophthalmopathy. TCRdb reprocessed the multiplex PCR reads via MiXCR and lists one record per CDR3 protein. Among more than 35,000 distinct CDR3 sequences listed, roughly 49% were seen once. The sample comprised peripheral blood or thyroid tissue (not recorded which). Source of these receptors: a woman aged 45-65 years with Graves' hyperthyroidism. CDR3s include the opening cysteine and the closing phenylalanine or tryptophan. The order of the fields is D gene, clone size, V gene, J gene, CDR3 protein, CDR3 DNA. D genes are given only for firm matches. Size is stated for part of the rows, as once, few or many counts, or as a class when the clone is expanded.

d_gene: .
abundance: .
v_gene: TRBV29-1
j_gene: TRBJ2-5
CDR3aa: CSVSKDSGRYGTQYF
CDR3nt: TGCAGCGTTTCTAAGGACAGCGGACGGTATGGGACCCAGTACTTC

d_gene: TRBD1
abundance: .
v_gene: TRBV10-3
j_gene: TRBJ1-5
CDR3aa: CAIRAAGGDQPQHF
CDR3nt: TGTGCCATCAGGGCCGCAGGGGGCGATCAGCCCCAGCATTTT

d_gene: .
abundance: many
v_gene: TRBV28
j_gene: TRBJ1-2
CDR3aa: CASTPPQGTWYGYTF
CDR3nt: TGTGCCAGCACCCCGCCCCAGGGTACGTGGTATGGCTACACCTTC

d_gene: .
abundance: many
v_gene: TRBV10-3
j_gene: TRBJ1-1
CDR3aa: CAIRGEEMNTEAFF
CDR3nt: TGTGCCATCAGGGGAGAAGAAATGAACACTGAAGCTTTCTTT

d_gene: TRBD2
abundance: .
v_gene: TRBV2
j_gene: TRBJ2-2
CDR3aa: CASSEFTSGTDGELFF
CDR3nt: TGTGCCAGCAGTGAATTTACTAGCGGGACGGACGGGGAGCTGTTTTTT

d_gene: TRBD2
abundance: .
v_gene: TRBV20-1
j_gene: TRBJ2-7
CDR3aa: CSASGLAGSITYEQYF
CDR3nt: TGCAGTGCTAGTGGACTAGCGGGGAGCATCACCTACGAGCAGTACTTC

d_gene: .
abundance: many
v_gene: TRBV6-2/TRBV6-3
j_gene: TRBJ1-2
CDR3aa: CASRTGTSYGYTF
CDR3nt: TGTGCCAGCAGGACCGGGACATCCTATGGCTACACCTTC

d_gene: TRBD1
abundance: many
v_gene: TRBV6-5
j_gene: TRBJ1-6
CDR3aa: CASTDREVSPLHF
CDR3nt: TGTGCCAGCACCGACAGGGAGGTTTCACCCCTCCACTTT

d_gene: TRBD1
abundance: .
v_gene: TRBV10-3
j_gene: TRBJ1-2
CDR3aa: CASSGQGDVTGGYTF
CDR3nt: TGTGCCTCATCGGGACAGGGGGACGTAACAGGGGGCTACACCTTC

d_gene: .
abundance: .
v_gene: TRBV28
j_gene: TRBJ1-1
CDR3aa: CASRENTEAFF
CDR3nt: TGTGCCAGCAGGGAGAACACTGAAGCTTTCTTT

d_gene: TRBD2
abundance: .
v_gene: TRBV6-5
j_gene: TRBJ2-5
CDR3aa: CASSRPGGPEETQYF
CDR3nt: TGTGCCAGCAGCCGACCGGGAGGGCCGGAAGAGACCCAGTACTTC

d_gene: .
abundance: .
v_gene: TRBV10-1
j_gene: TRBJ1-1
CDR3aa: CASTQGLNTGAFF
CDR3nt: TGCGCCAGCACTCAGGGACTTAACACTGGAGCTTTCTTT

d_gene: TRBD1
abundance: many
v_gene: TRBV6-1
j_gene: TRBJ1-3
CDR3aa: CASSVPPGTGFLSSGNTIYF
CDR3nt: TGTGCCAGCAGTGTACCCCCCGGGACAGGGTTCCTCAGCTCTGGAAACACCATATATTTT

d_gene: TRBD1
abundance: .
v_gene: TRBV20-1
j_gene: TRBJ2-1
CDR3aa: CSARVGTGANEQFF
CDR3nt: TGCAGTGCTAGAGTGGGGACAGGGGCCAATGAGCAGTTCTTC

d_gene: TRBD2
abundance: once
v_gene: TRBV20-1
j_gene: TRBJ2-7
CDR3aa: CSARATSGRSYEQYF
CDR3nt: TGCAGTGCTAGAGCAACTAGCGGGAGGTCCTACGAGCAGTACTTC

d_gene: .
abundance: .
v_gene: TRBV29-1
j_gene: TRBJ1-2
CDR3aa: CSLGRVGTYYGYTF
CDR3nt: TGCAGCTTAGGACGGGTGGGCACTTACTATGGCTACACCTTC

d_gene: TRBD1
abundance: many
v_gene: TRBV20-1
j_gene: TRBJ1-1
CDR3aa: CSARGPGQRNTEAFF
CDR3nt: TGCAGTGCTAGAGGGCCGGGACAGAGGAACACTGAAGCTTTCTTT

d_gene: .
abundance: many
v_gene: TRBV7-2
j_gene: TRBJ1-1
CDR3aa: CASSFPGLRNTEAFF
CDR3nt: TGTGCCAGCAGCTTTCCAGGTTTACGGAACACTGAAGCTTTCTTT

d_gene: TRBD1
abundance: many
v_gene: TRBV9
j_gene: TRBJ2-7
CDR3aa: CASSAAGTGADEQYF
CDR3nt: TGTGCCAGCAGCGCCGCCGGGACAGGGGCCGACGAGCAGTACTTC

d_gene: .
abundance: many
v_gene: TRBV20-1
j_gene: TRBJ1-3
CDR3aa: CSARDLFGRTLCTIYF
CDR3nt: TGCAGTGCTAGAGATCTATTCGGACGGACGTTGTGCACCATATATTTT

d_gene: TRBD2
abundance: many
v_gene: TRBV2
j_gene: TRBJ2-2
CDR3aa: CASRVTSGRYSGELFF
CDR3nt: TGTGCCAGCAGAGTGACTAGCGGGAGATATAGCGGGGAGCTGTTTTTT

d_gene: TRBD2
abundance: many
v_gene: TRBV7-9
j_gene: TRBJ2-7
CDR3aa: CASSRPAGGPREQYF
CDR3nt: TGTGCCAGCAGCCGCCCAGCGGGAGGGCCTAGGGAGCAGTACTTC

d_gene: .
abundance: .
v_gene: TRBV15
j_gene: TRBJ2-2
CDR3aa: CATSSESGNTGELFF
CDR3nt: TGTGCCACCAGCAGTGAGTCAGGGAACACCGGGGAGCTGTTTTTT

d_gene: TRBD2
abundance: .
v_gene: TRBV7-4
j_gene: TRBJ2-3
CDR3aa: CASSPRLGGSTDTQYF
CDR3nt: TGTGCCAGCAGCCCGCGGCTCGGGGGGAGCACAGATACGCAGTATTTT

d_gene: TRBD2
abundance: .
v_gene: TRBV20-1
j_gene: TRBJ2-5
CDR3aa: CSARDRGSEQETQHF
CDR3nt: TGCAGTGCTAGAGATCGCGGGAGCGAGCAAGAGACCCAGCACTTC

d_gene: .
abundance: many
v_gene: TRBV2
j_gene: TRBJ2-3
CDR3aa: CASIHRGTDTQYF
CDR3nt: TGTGCCAGCATTCACAGGGGCACAGATACGCAGTATTTT

d_gene: TRBD2
abundance: few
v_gene: TRBV20-1
j_gene: TRBJ2-7
CDR3aa: CSARGVLAGAGAYEQYF
CDR3nt: TGCAGTGCTAGAGGGGTACTAGCGGGAGCCGGGGCCTACGAGCAGTACTTC

d_gene: TRBD2
abundance: .
v_gene: TRBV20-1
j_gene: TRBJ2-5
CDR3aa: CSASGLAGQGETQYF
CDR3nt: TGCAGTGCTAGTGGACTAGCGGGACAGGGGGAGACCCAGTACTTC

d_gene: TRBD1
abundance: many
v_gene: TRBV4-2
j_gene: TRBJ1-1
CDR3aa: CASSQGQGRSTEAFF
CDR3nt: TGTGCCAGCAGCCAAGGACAGGGGCGATCCACTGAAGCTTTCTTT

d_gene: TRBD1
abundance: few
v_gene: TRBV10-3
j_gene: TRBJ1-1
CDR3aa: CAISELYRGRTEAFF
CDR3nt: TGTGCCATCAGTGAGCTTTACAGGGGACGGACTGAAGCTTTCTTT

d_gene: .
abundance: once
v_gene: TRBV12-3/TRBV12-4
j_gene: TRBJ2-7
CDR3aa: CAGSFGPSSSYEQYF
CDR3nt: TGTGCCGGCAGTTTCGGACCCTCGAGCTCCTACGAGCAGTACTTC

d_gene: TRBD1
abundance: .
v_gene: TRBV11-1
j_gene: TRBJ2-5
CDR3aa: CASSTDRGHQETQYF
CDR3nt: TGTGCCAGCAGCACGGACAGGGGGCACCAAGAGACCCAGTACTTC

d_gene: TRBD1
abundance: many
v_gene: TRBV10-3
j_gene: TRBJ2-3
CDR3aa: CAISEPTGGVTDTQYF
CDR3nt: TGTGCCATCAGTGAGCCTACAGGGGGCGTTACAGATACGCAGTATTTT

d_gene: .
abundance: many
v_gene: TRBV5-6
j_gene: TRBJ1-2
CDR3aa: CASFLNRETYGYTF
CDR3nt: TGTGCCAGTTTTCTGAACAGGGAGACCTATGGCTACACCTTC

d_gene: .
abundance: .
v_gene: TRBV7-8
j_gene: TRBJ1-3
CDR3aa: CASSPDTIYF
CDR3nt: TGTGCCAGCAGCCCTGACACCATATATTTT

d_gene: TRBD2
abundance: .
v_gene: TRBV15
j_gene: TRBJ2-2
CDR3aa: CATGTSGRPGELFF
CDR3nt: TGTGCAACCGGGACTAGCGGGAGGCCCGGGGAGCTGTTTTTT

d_gene: TRBD2
abundance: many
v_gene: TRBV10-3
j_gene: TRBJ2-7
CDR3aa: CAISEWVAGGHGEQYF
CDR3nt: TGTGCCATCAGTGAGTGGGTAGCGGGAGGCCACGGCGAGCAGTACTTC

d_gene: .
abundance: many
v_gene: TRBV6-5
j_gene: TRBJ2-7
CDR3aa: CASSYRREQYF
CDR3nt: TGTGCCAGCAGTTATAGGCGGGAGCAGTACTTC

d_gene: TRBD1
abundance: .
v_gene: TRBV25-1
j_gene: TRBJ1-2
CDR3aa: CASTGTGDGYTF
CDR3nt: TGTGCCAGCACCGGGACAGGGGATGGCTACACCTTC

d_gene: .
abundance: many
v_gene: TRBV7-2
j_gene: TRBJ1-6
CDR3aa: CASSLIGDRSPLHF
CDR3nt: TGTGCCAGCAGCTTAATTGGAGACCGATCACCCCTCCACTTT

d_gene: .
abundance: many
v_gene: TRBV7-2
j_gene: TRBJ2-6
CDR3aa: CASSPGHTEAF
CDR3nt: TGTGCCAGCAGCCCCGGACACACTGAAGCTTTC

d_gene: .
abundance: .
v_gene: TRBV7-6
j_gene: TRBJ1-6
CDR3aa: CASSFTGSSPLHF
CDR3nt: TGTGCCAGCAGCTTTACAGGGAGTTCACCCCTCCACTTT

d_gene: .
abundance: .
v_gene: TRBV9
j_gene: TRBJ2-7
CDR3aa: CASSVTPGYYEQYF
CDR3nt: TGTGCCAGCAGCGTCACCCCCGGGTACTACGAGCAGTACTTC

d_gene: .
abundance: .
v_gene: TRBV7-7
j_gene: TRBJ2-1
CDR3aa: CASSLAVGNEQFF
CDR3nt: TGTGCTAGCAGCTTAGCGGTGGGGAATGAGCAGTTCTTC

d_gene: .
abundance: .
v_gene: TRBV7-2
j_gene: TRBJ1-1
CDR3aa: CASSLSWKGTEAFF
CDR3nt: TGTGCCAGCAGCCTCAGTTGGAAGGGCACTGAAGCTTTCTTT

d_gene: .
abundance: .
v_gene: TRBV7-2
j_gene: TRBJ1-6
CDR3aa: CASSLFGGDSPLHF
CDR3nt: TGTGCCAGCAGCTTATTCGGGGGCGACTCACCCCTCCACTTT

d_gene: .
abundance: .
v_gene: TRBV10-1
j_gene: TRBJ1-1
CDR3aa: CASSSLPESTKAFF
CDR3nt: TGCGCCAGCAGTTCTCTACCTGAGAGCACTAAAGCTTTCTTT

d_gene: .
abundance: .
v_gene: TRBV20-1
j_gene: TRBJ2-5
CDR3aa: CSAREGGSWTQYF
CDR3nt: TGCAGTGCTAGAGAGGGGGGCTCGTGGACCCAGTACTTC